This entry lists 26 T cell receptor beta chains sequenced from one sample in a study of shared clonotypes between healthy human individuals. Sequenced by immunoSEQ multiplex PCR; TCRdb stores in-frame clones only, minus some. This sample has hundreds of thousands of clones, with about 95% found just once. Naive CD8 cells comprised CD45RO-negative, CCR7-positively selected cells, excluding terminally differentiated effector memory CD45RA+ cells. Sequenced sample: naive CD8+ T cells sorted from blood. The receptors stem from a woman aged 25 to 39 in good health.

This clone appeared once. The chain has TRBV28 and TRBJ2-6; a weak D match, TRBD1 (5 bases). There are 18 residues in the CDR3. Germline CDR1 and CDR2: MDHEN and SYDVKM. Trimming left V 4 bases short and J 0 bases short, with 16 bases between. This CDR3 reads CASSYSGSPLSGANVLTF. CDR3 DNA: TGTGCCAGCAGTTATTCAGGGTCCCCCCTCTCTGGGGCCAACGTCCTGACTTTC.

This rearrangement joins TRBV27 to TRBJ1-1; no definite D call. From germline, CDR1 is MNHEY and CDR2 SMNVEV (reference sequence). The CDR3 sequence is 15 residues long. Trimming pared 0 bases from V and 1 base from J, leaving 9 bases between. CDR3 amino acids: CASSLSTDPNTEAFF. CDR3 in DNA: TGTGCCAGCAGTTTATCAACAGATCCGAACACTGAAGCTTTCTTT.

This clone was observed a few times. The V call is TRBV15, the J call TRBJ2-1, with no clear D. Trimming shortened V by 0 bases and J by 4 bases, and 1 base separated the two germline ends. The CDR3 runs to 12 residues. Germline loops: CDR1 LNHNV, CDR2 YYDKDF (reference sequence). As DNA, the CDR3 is TGTGCCACCAGCAGAGATTACAATGAGCAGTTCTTC. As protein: CATSRDYNEQFF. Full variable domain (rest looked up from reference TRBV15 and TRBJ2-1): DAMVIQNPRYQVTQFGKPVTLSCSQTLNHNVMYWYQQKSSQAPKLLFHYYDKDFNNEADTPDNFQSRRPNTSFCFLDIRSPGLGDTAMYLCATSRDYNEQFFGPGTRLTVL.

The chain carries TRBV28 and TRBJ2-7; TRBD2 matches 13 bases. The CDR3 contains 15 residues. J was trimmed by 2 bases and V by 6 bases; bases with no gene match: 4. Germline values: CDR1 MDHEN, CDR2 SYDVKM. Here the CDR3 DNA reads TGTGCCAGCAGCCCCGGGACTAGCGGGACCTACGAGCAGTACTTC. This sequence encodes CASSPGTSGTYEQYF.

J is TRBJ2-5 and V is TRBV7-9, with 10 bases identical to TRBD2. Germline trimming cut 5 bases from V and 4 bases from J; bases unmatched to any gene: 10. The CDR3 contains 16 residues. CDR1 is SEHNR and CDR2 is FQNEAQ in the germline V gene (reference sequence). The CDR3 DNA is TGTGCCAGCAGCCCCACGGGACTAGCGTTCGGAGAGACCCAGTACTTC. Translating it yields CASSPTGLAFGETQYF.

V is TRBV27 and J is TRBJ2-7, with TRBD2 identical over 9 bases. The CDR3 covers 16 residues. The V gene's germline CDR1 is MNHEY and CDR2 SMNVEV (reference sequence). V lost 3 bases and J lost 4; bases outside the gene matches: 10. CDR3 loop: CASSFGRASGKYEQYF. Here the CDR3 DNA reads TGTGCCAGCAGTTTTGGTCGGGCTAGCGGGAAATACGAGCAGTACTTC.

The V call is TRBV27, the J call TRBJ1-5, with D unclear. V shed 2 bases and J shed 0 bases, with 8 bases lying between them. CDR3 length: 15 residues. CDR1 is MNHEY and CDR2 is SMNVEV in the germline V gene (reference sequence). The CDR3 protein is CASSLLGDSNQPQHF. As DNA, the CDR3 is TGTGCCAGCAGTTTACTGGGAGATAGCAATCAGCCCCAGCATTTT.

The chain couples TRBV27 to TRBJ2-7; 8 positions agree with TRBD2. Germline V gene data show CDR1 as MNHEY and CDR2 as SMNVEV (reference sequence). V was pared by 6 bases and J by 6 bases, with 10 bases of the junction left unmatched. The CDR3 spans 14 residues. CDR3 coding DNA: TGTGCCAGCAGGCCGGGACTAGGGACTCGCGAGCAGTACTTC. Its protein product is CASRPGLGTREQYF.

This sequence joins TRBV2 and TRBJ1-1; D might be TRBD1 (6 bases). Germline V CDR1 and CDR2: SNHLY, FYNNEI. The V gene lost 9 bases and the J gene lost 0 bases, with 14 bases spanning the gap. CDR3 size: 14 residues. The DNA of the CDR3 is TGTGCCAGACATTGGACAGCGATGAACACTGAAGCTTTCTTT. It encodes CARHWTAMNTEAFF.

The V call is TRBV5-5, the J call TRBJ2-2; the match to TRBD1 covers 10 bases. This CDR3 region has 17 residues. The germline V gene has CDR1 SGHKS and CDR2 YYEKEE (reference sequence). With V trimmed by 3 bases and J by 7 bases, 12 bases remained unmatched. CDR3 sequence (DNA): TGTGCCAGCAGCTATGACAGGGGGCCCTATCTCGGCGGGGAGCTGTTTTTT. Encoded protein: CASSYDRGPYLGGELFF.

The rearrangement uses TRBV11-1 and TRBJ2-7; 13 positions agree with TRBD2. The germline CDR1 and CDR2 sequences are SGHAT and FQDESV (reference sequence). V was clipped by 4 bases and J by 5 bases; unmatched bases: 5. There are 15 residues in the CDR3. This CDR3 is CASSSGTSGKNEQYF. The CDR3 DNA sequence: TGTGCCAGCAGCTCCGGGACTAGCGGGAAGAACGAGCAGTACTTC.

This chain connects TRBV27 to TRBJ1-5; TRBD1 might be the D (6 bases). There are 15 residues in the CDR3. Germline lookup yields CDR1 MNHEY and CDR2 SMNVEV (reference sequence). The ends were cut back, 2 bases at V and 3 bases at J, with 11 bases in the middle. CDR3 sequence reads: CASSLIGGPNQPQHF. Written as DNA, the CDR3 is TGTGCCAGCAGTTTAATCGGGGGCCCCAATCAGCCCCAGCATTTT.

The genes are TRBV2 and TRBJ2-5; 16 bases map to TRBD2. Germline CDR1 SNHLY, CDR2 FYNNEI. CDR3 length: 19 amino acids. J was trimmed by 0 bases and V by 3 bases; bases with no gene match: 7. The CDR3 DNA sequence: TGTGCCAGCAGTGATATCGGGACTAGCGGGAGGGGGGACCAAGAGACCCAGTACTTC. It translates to CASSDIGTSGRGDQETQYF.

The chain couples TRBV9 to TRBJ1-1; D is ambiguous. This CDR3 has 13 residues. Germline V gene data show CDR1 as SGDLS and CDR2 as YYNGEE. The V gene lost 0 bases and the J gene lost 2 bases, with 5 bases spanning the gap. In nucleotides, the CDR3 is TGTGCCAGCAGCGTAGGCATAAACACTGAAGCTTTCTTT. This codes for CASSVGINTEAFF.

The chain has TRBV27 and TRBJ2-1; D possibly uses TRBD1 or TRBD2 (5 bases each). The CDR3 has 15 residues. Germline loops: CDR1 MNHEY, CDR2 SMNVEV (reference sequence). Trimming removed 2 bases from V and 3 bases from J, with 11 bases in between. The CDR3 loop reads CASSLGWDLYNEQFF. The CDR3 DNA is TGTGCCAGCAGTTTAGGTTGGGACCTCTACAATGAGCAGTTCTTC.

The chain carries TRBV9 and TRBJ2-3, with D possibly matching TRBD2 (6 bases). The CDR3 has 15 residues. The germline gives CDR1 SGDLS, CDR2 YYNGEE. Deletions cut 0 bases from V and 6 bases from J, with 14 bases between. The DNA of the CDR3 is TGTGCCAGCAGCGTAGAGGGCGGAGGGGCGGATACGCAGTATTTT. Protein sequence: CASSVEGGGADTQYF.

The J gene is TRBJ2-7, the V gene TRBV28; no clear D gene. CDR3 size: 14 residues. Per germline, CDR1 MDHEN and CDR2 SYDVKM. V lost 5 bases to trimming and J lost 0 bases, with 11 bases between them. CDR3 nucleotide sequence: TGTGCCAGCAGTGTGACGGTAAGCTCCTACGAGCAGTACTTC. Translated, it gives CASSVTVSSYEQYF.

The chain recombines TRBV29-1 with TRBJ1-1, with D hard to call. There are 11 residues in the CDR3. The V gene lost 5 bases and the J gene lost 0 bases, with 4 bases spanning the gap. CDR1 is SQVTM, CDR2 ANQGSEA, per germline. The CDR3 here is CSVLLNTEAFF. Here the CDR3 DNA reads TGCAGCGTTCTGTTGAACACTGAAGCTTTCTTT.

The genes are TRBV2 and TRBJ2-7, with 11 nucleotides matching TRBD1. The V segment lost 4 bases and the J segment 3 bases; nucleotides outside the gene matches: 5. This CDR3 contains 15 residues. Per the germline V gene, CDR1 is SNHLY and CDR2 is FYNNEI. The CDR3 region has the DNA TGTGCCAGCAGTGCAGGGGGGACAGGGGGCTACGAGCAGTACTTC. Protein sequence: CASSAGGTGGYEQYF.

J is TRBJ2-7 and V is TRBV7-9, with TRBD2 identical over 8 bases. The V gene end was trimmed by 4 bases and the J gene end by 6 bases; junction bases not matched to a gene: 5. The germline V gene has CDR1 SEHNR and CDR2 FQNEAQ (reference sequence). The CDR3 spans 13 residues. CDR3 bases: TGTGCCAGCAGCTCTCAGACTAGCGCCGAGCAGTACTTC. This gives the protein CASSSQTSAEQYF. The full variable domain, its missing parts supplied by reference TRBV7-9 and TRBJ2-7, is DTGVSQNPRHKITKRGQNVTFRCDPISEHNRLYWYRQTLGQGPEFLTYFQNEAQLEKSRLLSDRFSAERPKGSFSTLEIQRTEQGDSAMYLCASSSQTSAEQYFGPGTRLTVT.

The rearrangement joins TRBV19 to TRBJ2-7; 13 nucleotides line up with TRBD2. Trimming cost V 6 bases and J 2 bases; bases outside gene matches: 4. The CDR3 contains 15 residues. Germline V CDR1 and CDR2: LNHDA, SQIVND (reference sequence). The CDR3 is CASRGTSGTPYEQYF. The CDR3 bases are TGTGCCAGTAGGGGGACTAGCGGGACCCCCTACGAGCAGTACTTC.

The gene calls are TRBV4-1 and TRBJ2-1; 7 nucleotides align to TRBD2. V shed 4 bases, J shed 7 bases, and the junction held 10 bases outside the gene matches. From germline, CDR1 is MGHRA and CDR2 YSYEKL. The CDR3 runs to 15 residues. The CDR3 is CASSPRAGAGNEQFF. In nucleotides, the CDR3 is TGCGCCAGCAGCCCCCGGGCGGGAGCGGGGAATGAGCAGTTCTTC.

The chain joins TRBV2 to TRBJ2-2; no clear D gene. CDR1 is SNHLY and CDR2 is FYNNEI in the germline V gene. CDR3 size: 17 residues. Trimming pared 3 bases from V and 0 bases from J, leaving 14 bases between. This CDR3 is CASSEPREIANTGELFF. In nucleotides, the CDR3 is TGTGCCAGCAGTGAGCCTCGCGAGATCGCGAACACCGGGGAGCTGTTTTTT.

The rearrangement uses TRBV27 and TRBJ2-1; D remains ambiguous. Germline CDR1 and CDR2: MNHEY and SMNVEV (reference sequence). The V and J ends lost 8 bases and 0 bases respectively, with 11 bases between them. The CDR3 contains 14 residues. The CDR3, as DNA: TGTGCCAGCCAAAGGGCCTACTCCTACAATGAGCAGTTCTTC. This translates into CASQRAYSYNEQFF.

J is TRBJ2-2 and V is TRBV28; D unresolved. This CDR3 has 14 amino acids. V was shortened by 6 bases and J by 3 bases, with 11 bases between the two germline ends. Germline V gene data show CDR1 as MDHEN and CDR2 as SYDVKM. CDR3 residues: CASSFLGYTGELFF. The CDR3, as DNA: TGTGCCAGCAGCTTTCTAGGGTACACCGGGGAGCTGTTTTTT.

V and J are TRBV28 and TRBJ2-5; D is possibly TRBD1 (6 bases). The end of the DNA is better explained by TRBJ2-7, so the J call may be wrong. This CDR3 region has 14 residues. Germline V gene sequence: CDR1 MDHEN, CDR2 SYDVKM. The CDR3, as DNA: TGTGCCAGCAGTTTTGGGGGCTGGTCCTACGAGCAGTACTTC. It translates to CASSFGGWSYEQYF.